Only one count was recorded for the clone carrying this T cell receptor (beta chain). Germline assignment: CDR1 KGHSH and CDR2 LQKENI. V lost 0 bases, J lost 10 bases, and 9 bases stayed unmatched. The CDR3 loop spans 16 amino acids. The table came from immunoSEQ multiplex PCR; TCRdb's copy has only in-frame clones and leaves some out. The sample includes 50,000 or so clones, roughly 85% of them seen just once. These data originate in a study of blood T cell repertoires in COVID-19. About the research overall: Material from acute and convalescent COVID-19 was sourced from the United States, Italy and Spain.

Sequencing used peripheral blood. The sequence came from a human donor in a cohort sampled during active COVID-19. The chain recombines TRBV18 with TRBJ2-2; 9 nucleotides align to TRBD2. The CDR3 here is CASSPPNAGGPVELFF. CDR3 sequence (DNA): TGTGCCAGCTCACCACCGAACGCGGGAGGGCCCGTGGAGCTGTTTTTT. Full variable domain (rest looked up from reference TRBV18 and TRBJ2-2): NAGVMQNPRHLVRRRGQEARLRCSPMKGHSHVYWYRQLPEEGLKFMVYLQKENIIDESGMPKERFSAEFPKEGPSILRIQQVVRGDSAAYFCASSPPNAGGPVELFFGEGSRLTVL.